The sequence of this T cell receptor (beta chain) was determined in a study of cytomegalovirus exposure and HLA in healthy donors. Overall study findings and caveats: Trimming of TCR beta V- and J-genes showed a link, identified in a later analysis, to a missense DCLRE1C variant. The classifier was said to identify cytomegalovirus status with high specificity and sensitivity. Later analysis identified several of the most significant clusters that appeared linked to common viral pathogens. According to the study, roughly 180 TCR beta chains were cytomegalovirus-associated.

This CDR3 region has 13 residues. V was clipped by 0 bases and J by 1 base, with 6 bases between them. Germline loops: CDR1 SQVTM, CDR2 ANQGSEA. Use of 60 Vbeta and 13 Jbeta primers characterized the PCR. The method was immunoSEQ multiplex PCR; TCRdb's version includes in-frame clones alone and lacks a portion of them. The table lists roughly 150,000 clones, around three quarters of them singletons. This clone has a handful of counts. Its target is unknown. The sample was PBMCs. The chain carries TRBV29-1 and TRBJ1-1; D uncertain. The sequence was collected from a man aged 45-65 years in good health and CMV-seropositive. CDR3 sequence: CSVEEEWNTEAFF. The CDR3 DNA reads TGCAGCGTTGAAGAGGAGTGGAACACTGAAGCTTTCTTT.